Below, one T cell receptor beta chain is given with its context. Its antigen is currently not known. Per-base quality was not reported, and no clone a single base away is much larger than it. Receptor libraries were prepared by the immunoSEQ multiplex PCR assay. For the multiplex PCR, a mixture combining 60 forward primers for TCR Vbeta segments and 13 reverse primers for TCR Jbeta segments was used. The CDR3 region of rearranged TCR beta genes was amplified from genomic DNA by a multiplex PCR assay. The Illumina HiSeq System was used to sequence the amplified TCR beta libraries as 87-base-pair reads. The paper's data handling went like this. A later analysis counted around 72 million unique TCR beta chains across the 550 to 800 repertoires, and around 9.9 million of these chains were shared by at least two donors. Raw reads were error-corrected and collapsed into unique sequences with a nearest-neighbor algorithm that merged closely related sequences to remove PCR and sequencing errors. Alignment of CDR3 sequences to IMGT reference sequences was used to assign V, D and J gene segments. For a sequence to be retained, a match of at least six nucleotides was required to both a V gene segment and a J gene segment. Rearrangements were classified as productive when the CDR3 lacked stop codons and remained in frame with V and J, and all other rearrangements were classified as non-productive. Following IMGT convention, CDR3 was defined as the stretch from the second conserved V-encoded cysteine to the conserved J-encoded phenylalanine. The earlier analysis of about 590 of the donors excluded sequences that lacked an unambiguous match to a single V gene segment. An earlier analysis of almost 600 of the donors classified V segments as functional when productive rearrangements were above 56.7% and as segregating when the standard deviation between donors was above 5%. A statistical classification framework was built for diagnosing cytomegalovirus status from the catalog of TCR beta chain sequences. In a later analysis, TCR nucleotide sequences were compared against IMGT/GENE-DB human TR gene sequences so that V and J genes could be assigned. Using the TCRdist pipeline, a later analysis assigned CDR3 sequences along with most-parsimonious VDJ recombination scenarios. A later analysis defined each TCR beta chain by its CDR3 amino acid sequence plus V-gene family, and excluded reads lacking a unique V-gene family. A later analysis removed 592 highly shared, low-generation-probability nucleotide sequences to deal with suspected cross-contamination and a sequencing artifact. In a later analysis, a clonal expansion index for each public chain was calculated from normalized within-repertoire ranks of inferred template counts. In a later analysis, generation probabilities were computed with a VDJ recombination model fitted to out-of-frame rearrangements, and the resulting probabilities were checked against IGoR. Hypergeometric tests were used in a later analysis to score TCR-TCR, TCR-HLA and TCR-CMV co-occurrence, with a repertoire-size bias correction applied to the TCR pairs. A later analysis estimated false discovery rates by permuting HLA or CMV assignments 20 times. In a later analysis, co-occurring TCRs were grouped using DBSCAN, and TCRdist sequence similarity was added for clustering within HLA-allele-positive subsets. Repertoires with fewer than 30,000 or more than 120,000 public chains were left out of co-occurrence clustering, as were a few repertoires with anomalous nucleotide sharing. The source is immuneACCESS, and TCRdb retained only in-frame sequences with V and J called. Part of the clones is not carried over; for the studies checked, unresolved V genes explain less than half of this, and the remainder is unexplained. That table gives V, J and clone size, and the DNA gave D and trimming. Counted in this sample were about 59,000 clones; roughly 77% of them appeared once. The top ten clones comprise roughly 6.4% of the sample.

The data originate from a study of cytomegalovirus exposure and HLA in healthy donors (TCRdb year 2017). Some background on the complete study: According to an earlier analysis of 587 of the donors, about 170 million T cells yielded roughly 110 million unique TCR beta sequences and 276 Gb of sequence data. Roughly 300 gigabases of sequencing data and around 80 million unique TCR sequences made up an early release that covered fewer than 650 HLA-typed donors. Among the roughly 400 genotyped donors, around 81% belonged to the genetic ancestry cluster associated with self-reported Caucasian donors. The study aimed to test whether signatures of past pathogen exposure could be identified by cataloging public T cell receptors. Using immunosequencing, the study profiled T cell repertoires from roughly 650 subjects and related those repertoires to cytomegalovirus serostatus. Besides the first cohort of 666 subjects, a separate validation cohort made up of over 100 different subjects was used. The study combined high-throughput TCR immunosequencing, statistical association of individual TCRs with disease status, and machine learning to predict cytomegalovirus infection status. A later analysis re-examined previously published TCR beta repertoires from about 670 donors and added high-resolution HLA genotyping to investigate patterns of TCR occurrence. In the later analysis, no new phenotypic data were used to find candidate immune exposures; instead, reliance was placed on TCR beta sequences and their occurrence across donors. To decide whether each TCR beta V gene segment behaved as functional or pseudogenic, an earlier analysis of fewer than 750 of the donors relied on high-throughput TCR beta sequencing. Donor age, sex, ethnicity and CMV serostatus were compiled together with the repertoire data. A later genetic analysis took genome-wide SNP genotypes for about 65% of the 666 donors and used that subset as a discovery cohort. Every discovery cohort repertoire had been produced on one sequencing platform. HLA typing included class I and class II loci at four-digit resolution. The number of donors typed differed by locus, with roughly 620-630 for A, B, C, DRB1 and DQB1, over 500 for DQA1, some 570 for DPA1, and 472 for DPB1. Several DR-DQ haplotypes were handled as single units for association and clustering because linkage in the cohort was strong. Among 300 to 450 genotyped donors of the cohort, an average of around 240,000 unique TCR beta nucleotide sequences were sequenced per donor, around 20% of them non-productive. General conclusions and limits of the study: Most CMV-associated TCR beta chains appeared to be HLA-restricted in a later analysis, and the HLA associations seemed to be driven largely by CMV exposure. Across donors, most TCR sequences were observed very rarely, whereas some public TCRs were present in many individuals. In an earlier analysis of around 600 of the donors, most TCR beta V segments appeared in productive rearrangements about 87% or about 30% of the time, broadly matching IMGT annotations. This cohort had only TCR beta chains sequenced, and the lack of alpha or paired-chain data limited which features could be detected. The 87-base-pair reads could not distinguish some IMGT-functional V segments, including TRBV6-2 and TRBV6-3, so those segments were excluded. Immune exposure information for the cohort was limited to CMV serostatus. In a later analysis, HLA-associated TCR beta chains were found to be more clonally expanded and to have lower generation probabilities than equally common non-associated chains. A cluster of highly shared sequence variants was judged likely to represent a technical artifact of the sequencing pipeline. Assigning TCR associations to individual alleles was difficult when HLA alleles, especially DR and DQ, strongly co-occurred. In a later genetic analysis, fewer N-insertions in productive TCRs were reported among donors in an Asian-associated ancestry cluster than the approximately 670-donor mean. Correlated functional status among segregating V segments might reflect linkage disequilibrium, but an unknown experimental factor could not be ruled out. The classifier was reported to diagnose cytomegalovirus status with high specificity and sensitivity in both the original and validation cohorts. In a later analysis, some 17,000 TCR beta sequences were associated with specific HLA alleles at a false discovery rate of 0.05. A further reported finding was that TCR beta sequences accurately predicted the HLA-A and HLA-B alleles for most subjects in the first cohort. Roughly uniform sequencing depth across donors was assumed in presence/absence analyses, although this assumption may not hold. Because some donors lacked HLA typing at each locus, the association tests relied only on the typed subset. In a later analysis, TCR association rates were found to vary across HLA loci, with the most associated TCRs seen for DRB1 alleles and the fewest for HLA-C alleles. In a later analysis, several top co-occurrence clusters were reported to appear linked to parvovirus B19, influenza, CMV and Epstein-Barr virus. Around 16 rarely observed V segments, including chromosome 9 orphons, were excluded from the earlier analysis of just under 600 of the donors because counts were too low. The authors suggested that the approach could potentially be generalized to other disease states and immunological phenotypes. The study listed over 150 TCR beta chains as associated with cytomegalovirus. V-gene and J-gene trimming of TCR beta chains was associated with a missense DCLRE1C variant in a later genetic analysis, and the association was replicated in an independent cohort. In vitro tests confirmed that a few of the cytomegalovirus-associated TCR beta chains recognize cytomegalovirus antigens.

The cohort was made up of approximately 670 healthy bone marrow donors. At the time of sampling, all cohort members were nominally healthy, though unrecorded immune exposures were likely present. The donor tested CMV seropositive and was one of the 289 seropositive cohort members. A peripheral blood sample was provided by each donor, and peripheral blood mononuclear cells were used for TCR beta sequencing. The Qiagen DNeasy Blood Extraction Kit was used to extract genomic DNA from the blood cell samples. V sheds 5 bases and J sheds 6 bases, leaving 11 bases between their ends. From the cysteine through the phenylalanine, the CDR3 covers 13 amino acids. The read is trimmed to its CDR3 DNA, 39 bases read in frame from base 1. Via the germline V gene, CDR1 is MDHEN and CDR2 SYDVKM.

The origin of this receptor is a man younger than 45 in good health and CMV-seropositive. In this chain, TRBV28 is recombined with TRBJ1-5; the D gene is perhaps TRBD1, from 6 matching bases. The sample consisted of PBMCs. The DNA reads as follows: TGTGCCAGCAGTACGCCGACAGGTCAGCCCCAGCATTTT. The encoded protein is CASSTPTGQPQHF.